What follows are 17 T cell receptor beta chains derived from one specimen sequenced in a study of CXCR3-negative and CXCR3-positive naive CD8 T cells. Study-level findings and limits: TRB CDR3s of CXCR3-positive naive cells were more hydrophobic than those of CXCR3-negative naive cells.

The authors prepared UMI-labeled TRB cDNA libraries by 5' RACE. TCRdb re-called the 5' RACE reads and catalogs CDR3 proteins one per entry, DNA excluded. The listing contains around 63,000 distinct CDR3 sequences. These TCRs' antigens remain unknown. Sequences were obtained from naive CXCR3+ CD8+ T cells from blood. Specified subset: CD45RO-CCR7+CD27+CD95- naive CD8+ T cells expressing CXCR3 (TNR3+). Source of these receptors: a human donor in good health. Some clones in this sample may be carry-over from other donors' samples.

The gene calls are TRBV9 and TRBJ1-1; TCRdb's D call of TRBD1 is untestable without DNA. CDR1 SGDLS and CDR2 YYNGEE come from the germline V gene. The CDR3 covers 14 residues. The CDR3 loop reads CASSVGGQGPEAFF.

The V call is TRBV19, the J call TRBJ2-1; the D call from TCRdb, TRBD1, cannot be confirmed without DNA. Germline V gives CDR1 LNHDA, CDR2 SQIVND (reference sequence). There are 14 residues in the CDR3. The CDR3 loop reads CASSFPGGYNEQFF.

The chain is built from TRBV4-3 and TRBJ2-6; the D gene TCRdb calls, TRBD1, cannot be checked with no DNA. The CDR3 totals 16 residues. Germline V gives CDR1 LGHNA, CDR2 YSLEER. CDR3 loop: CASSQDWGTGANVLTF.

The chain carries TRBV7-8 and TRBJ1-5. The CDR3 loop spans 12 amino acids. From germline, CDR1 is SGHVS and CDR2 FQNEAQ. CDR3: CATKEEGQPQHF.

V and J are TRBV7-3 and TRBJ2-1. The germline V gene encodes CDR1 SGHTA and CDR2 FQGTGA. The CDR3 is made up of 16 amino acids. CDR3 sequence: CASSLFGLTPYNEQFF.

The genes are TRBV4-1 and TRBJ1-1; TCRdb designates TRBD1, a call that cannot be tested without DNA. Germline V gene data show CDR1 as MGHRA and CDR2 as YSYEKL. There are 15 residues in the CDR3. This CDR3 reads CASSQEDRENTEAFF.

The chain uses TRBV30 and TRBJ2-1; the D call from TCRdb, TRBD1, cannot be confirmed without DNA. The CDR3 loop spans 14 amino acids. Germline V lookup: CDR1 GTSNPN, CDR2 SVGIG (reference sequence). CDR3 loop: CAWSLPGRPGEQFF.

CDR3 protein: CSVPDLISGEQYF. The V gene is TRBV29-1, the J gene TRBJ2-7. This CDR3 spans 13 amino acids. CDR1 and CDR2 (germline): SQVTM, ANQGSEA.

CDR3 region: CSVVSESGGYTF. The rearrangement links TRBV29-1 to TRBJ1-2. The germline V gene encodes CDR1 SQVTM and CDR2 ANQGSEA. This CDR3 comprises 12 residues.

V gene TRBV9 combines with J gene TRBJ2-7; as DNA is missing, the TRBD1 call by TCRdb cannot be tested. The CDR3 runs to 15 residues. Per the germline V gene, CDR1 is SGDLS and CDR2 is YYNGEE. The CDR3 reads CASSVTGTGTYEQYF.

This sequence joins TRBV30 and TRBJ2-7; TCRdb proposes TRBD1, but this gene call is untestable without DNA. The CDR3 sequence is 14 residues long. Germline assignment: CDR1 GTSNPN and CDR2 SVGIG (reference sequence). The CDR3 spells CAWSVGTDSYEQYF.

V gene TRBV7-2 combines with J gene TRBJ1-1. Germline V lookup: CDR1 SGHTA, CDR2 FQGNSA. The CDR3 is made up of 13 amino acids. CDR3 region: CASSLALKGEAFF.

CDR3 residues: CAWTASGDEQFF. This chain connects TRBV30 to TRBJ2-1; without DNA, the TCRdb call of TRBD2 cannot be checked. The germline V gene has CDR1 GTSNPN and CDR2 SVGIG (reference sequence). This CDR3 has 12 residues.

This rearrangement joins TRBV29-1 to TRBJ2-5; the TCRdb D gene call, TRBD2, has no DNA to confirm it. CDR3 size: 16 residues. CDR1 is SQVTM, CDR2 ANQGSEA, per germline. The CDR3 sequence: CSVEGLSEDVQETQYF. The complete variable domain, with remaining parts taken from reference TRBV29-1 and TRBJ2-5, reads SAVISQKPSRDICQRGTSLTIQCQVDSQVTMMFWYRQQPGQSLTLIATANQGSEATYESGFVIDKFPISRPNLTFSTLTVSNMSPEDSSIYLCSVEGLSEDVQETQYFGPGTRLLVL.

The V call is TRBV5-5, the J call TRBJ2-7. The CDR3 spans 14 residues. From germline, CDR1 is SGHKS and CDR2 YYEKEE (reference sequence). The CDR3 is CASSLYPETYEQYF.

V and J are TRBV5-1 and TRBJ2-5; lacking DNA, the TRBD1 call made by TCRdb goes unchecked. Per the germline V gene, CDR1 is SGHRS and CDR2 is YFSETQ. The CDR3 is 15 residues long. The chain's CDR3 is CASSGSRGYQETQYF. Looking up the rest from reference TRBV5-1 and TRBJ2-5 gives the full variable domain: KAGVTQTPRYLIKTRGQQVTLSCSPISGHRSVSWYQQTPGQGLQFLFEYFSETQRNKGNFPGRFSGRQFSNSRSEMNVSTLELGDSALYLCASSGSRGYQETQYFGPGTRLLVL.

This chain connects TRBV10-3 to TRBJ2-7; TCRdb designates TRBD1, a call that cannot be tested without DNA. CDR3 length: 13 amino acids. Germline V lookup: CDR1 ENHRY, CDR2 SYGVKD. The CDR3 loop is CASGTESSYEQYF.